The T cell receptor (beta chain) under discussion was sequenced for a study of blood T cell repertoires in COVID-19 (dated by TCRdb to the early 2020s). For context, the study as a whole: Samples covering the acute and convalescent phases of COVID-19 were provided by collaborators in the United States, Italy and Spain. The prospective study material was composed of cDNA or gDNA derived from T cells, B-cell-depleted T cells, or PBMCs. A de-identified subject ID, COVID-19 status, age in years and sex were almost always included in the sample metadata. The dataset comprised deeply sampled blood TCRbeta repertoires from subjects exposed to, actively infected with, or recovered from COVID-19. The repertoires were made available in a free public database intended to serve as a resource for research on the immune response to SARS-CoV-2. HLA class I and class II types, where available, came from metadata supplied by the sample provider rather than from assay-based typing. The samples were drawn from the first 160 participants of the ongoing ImmuneRACE study and from 950 to 1,500 subjects provided by 6 global collaborators. General findings and caveats noted by the study authors: How much clinical and demographic metadata was included differed by source and by participant, and the metadata was provided uncurated.

As encoded in the germline V gene (reference sequence), CDR1 is SGHAT while CDR2 is FQDESV. Measured from the cysteine to the phenylalanine, the CDR3 is 15 residues long. Only CDR3 DNA is held: 45 bases, read in frame from base 1. V is reduced by 1 base and J by 1 base, leaving a spacing of 10 bases between them. On this clone: Its target antigen remains unknown. Base qualities are not at hand, and no much larger clone is one base apart.

The immunoSEQ Assay, a bias-controlled multiplex PCR, was used to amplify TCRbeta CDR3 regions from genomic DNA. In the original analysis: The number of nucleated cells in each sample was estimated from the amplification of reference gene primers within the assay. To quantify the absolute abundance of each unique TCRbeta CDR3 rearrangement, sequence reads were collapsed and filtered. For each sample, productive Simpson clonality was calculated by taking the square root of Simpson's diversity index across productive rearrangements. In TCRdb, the immuneACCESS table is reduced to in-frame sequences with V and J assigned. These tables do not hold every clone; where another copy was compared, an unresolved V gene accounts for under half, and the others remain unexplained. The V and J calls and the clone size are those of that table, but D and trimming were determined from the DNA. Across this sample there are roughly 400,000 clones, with approximately 90% seen only once. The ten largest clones represent 0.8% to 0.9% of the sample.

In the prospective study, participants were about 18 to 95 years old, resided in 20 to 30 geographic areas of the United States, and were enrolled through a virtual design. In the prospective study, cohorts were assigned on the basis of participant-reported clinical history obtained from a screening survey and a study questionnaire. Exposed participants had been in contact, within 2 weeks of entering the study, with a person who had a PCR-confirmed or clinician-diagnosed case of COVID-19. Mobile phlebotomists in the prospective study collected whole blood, serum and a nasopharyngeal or oropharyngeal swab from every participant. Additional blood draws and questionnaires over an approximately two-month period could optionally be provided by prospective study participants. Prospective study blood samples were shipped either frozen or at room temperature before DNA extraction.

The V gene is TRBV11-1 and the J gene is TRBJ1-1, with the D gene too uncertain to name. The sequenced material came from PBMCs or T cells enriched from blood (not recorded which). This TCR was sampled from a woman between 40 and 55 years old who had been exposed to COVID-19. The DNA sequence follows: TGTGCCAGCAGCTTAGGATCGGCAGGGAACACTGAAGCTTTCTTT. Its protein reads: CASSLGSAGNTEAFF.